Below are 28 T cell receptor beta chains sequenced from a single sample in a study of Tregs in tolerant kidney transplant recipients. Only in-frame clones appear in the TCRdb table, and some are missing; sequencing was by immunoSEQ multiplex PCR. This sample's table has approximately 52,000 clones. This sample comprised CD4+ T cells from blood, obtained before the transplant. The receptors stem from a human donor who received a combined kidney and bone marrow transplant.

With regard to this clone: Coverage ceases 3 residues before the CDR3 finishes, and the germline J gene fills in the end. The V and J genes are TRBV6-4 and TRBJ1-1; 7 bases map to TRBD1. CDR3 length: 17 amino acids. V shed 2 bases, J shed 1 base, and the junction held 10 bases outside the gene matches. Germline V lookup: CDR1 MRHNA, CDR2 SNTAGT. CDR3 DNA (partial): TGTGCCAGCAGTGACGACAGGGCGGCTTCGGGGAACACTGAA. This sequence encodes CASSDDRAASGNTE. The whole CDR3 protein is CASSDDRAASGNTEAFF.

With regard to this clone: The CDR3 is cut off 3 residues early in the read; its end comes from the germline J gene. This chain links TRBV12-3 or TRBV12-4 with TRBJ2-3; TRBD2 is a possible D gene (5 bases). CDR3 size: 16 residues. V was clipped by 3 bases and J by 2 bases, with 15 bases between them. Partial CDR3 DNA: TGTGCCAGCAGTTTTTGGACTCCCGGTTCCACAGATACG. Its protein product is CASSFWTPGSTDT. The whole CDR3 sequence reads CASSFWTPGSTDTQYF.

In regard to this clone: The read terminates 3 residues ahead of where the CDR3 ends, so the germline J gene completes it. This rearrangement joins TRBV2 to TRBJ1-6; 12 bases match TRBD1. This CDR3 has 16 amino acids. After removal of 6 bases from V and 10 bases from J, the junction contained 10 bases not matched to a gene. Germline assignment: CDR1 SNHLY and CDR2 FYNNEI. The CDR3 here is CASRNKGQGARSPLHF. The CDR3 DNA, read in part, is TGTGCCAGCAGAAACAAGGGACAGGGGGCCCGATCACCC.

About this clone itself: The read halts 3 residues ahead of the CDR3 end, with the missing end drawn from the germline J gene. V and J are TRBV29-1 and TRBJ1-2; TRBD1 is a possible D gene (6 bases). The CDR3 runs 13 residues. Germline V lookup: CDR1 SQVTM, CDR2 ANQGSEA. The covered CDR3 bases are TGCAGCGTTGCGGGGGGCGCAGGAGACAGC. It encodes CSVAGGAGDS. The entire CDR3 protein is CSVAGGAGDSYTF. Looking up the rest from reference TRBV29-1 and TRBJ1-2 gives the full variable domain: SAVISQKPSRDICQRGTSLTIQCQVDSQVTMMFWYRQQPGQSLTLIATANQGSEATYESGFVIDKFPISRPNLTFSTLTVSNMSPEDSSIYLCSVAGGAGDSYTFGSGTRLTVV.

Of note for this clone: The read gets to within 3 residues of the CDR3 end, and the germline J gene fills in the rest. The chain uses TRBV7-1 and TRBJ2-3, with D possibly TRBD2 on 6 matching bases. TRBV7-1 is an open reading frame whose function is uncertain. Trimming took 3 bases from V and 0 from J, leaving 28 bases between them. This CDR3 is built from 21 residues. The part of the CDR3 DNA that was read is TGTGCCAGCAGCTCCCCCTCGAGGCTAGCGTCCCGATCAGATAGCACAGATACG. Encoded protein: CASSSPSRLASRSDSTDT. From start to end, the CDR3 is CASSSPSRLASRSDSTDTQYF.

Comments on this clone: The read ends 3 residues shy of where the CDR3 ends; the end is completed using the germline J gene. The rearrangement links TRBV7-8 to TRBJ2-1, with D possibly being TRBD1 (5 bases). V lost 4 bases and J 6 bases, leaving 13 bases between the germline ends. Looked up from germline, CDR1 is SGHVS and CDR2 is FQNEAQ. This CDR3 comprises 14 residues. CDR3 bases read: TGTGCCAGCAGCTATCTAGACAGACTCAATGAG. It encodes CASSYLDRLNE. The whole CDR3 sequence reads CASSYLDRLNEQFF.

CDR3 region: CASSMGGLAGAAGELFF. Partial CDR3 DNA: TGCGCCAGCAGCATGGGGGGACTAGCGGGAGCCGCCGGGGAG. The genes are TRBV5-1 and TRBJ2-2; 14 bases line up with TRBD2. The CDR3 end is not reached by the read, which stops 3 residues before it; the germline J gene fills it in. Germline loops: CDR1 SGHRS, CDR2 YFSETQ. Trimming took 4 bases from V and 6 from J; bases not matched to a gene: 8. The CDR3 is 17 residues long.

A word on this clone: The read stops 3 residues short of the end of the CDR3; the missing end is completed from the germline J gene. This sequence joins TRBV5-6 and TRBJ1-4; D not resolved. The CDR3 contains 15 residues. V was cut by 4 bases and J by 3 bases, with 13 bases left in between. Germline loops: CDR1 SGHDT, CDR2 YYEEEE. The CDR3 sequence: CASSMVPGSNEKLFF. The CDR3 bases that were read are TGTGCCAGCAGCATGGTTCCGGGTTCTAATGAAAAA. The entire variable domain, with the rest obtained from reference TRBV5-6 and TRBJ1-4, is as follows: DAGVTQSPTHLIKTRGQQVTLRCSPKSGHDTVSWYQQALGQGPQFIFQYYEEEERQRGNFPDRFSGHQFPNYSSELNVNALLLGDSALYLCASSMVPGSNEKLFFGSGTQLSVL.

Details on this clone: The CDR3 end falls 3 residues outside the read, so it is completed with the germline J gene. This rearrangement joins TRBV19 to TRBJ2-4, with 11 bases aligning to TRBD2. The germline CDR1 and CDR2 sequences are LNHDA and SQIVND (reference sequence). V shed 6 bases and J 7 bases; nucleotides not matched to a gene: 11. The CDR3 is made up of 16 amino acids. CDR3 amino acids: CASSPPTSGRTNIQYF. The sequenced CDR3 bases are TGTGCCAGTAGCCCCCCAACTAGCGGGAGAACGAACATT.

The CDR3 bases that were read are TGTGCCAGCAGTGACGGAAGACAGGGGAACACTGAA. Translated: CASSDGRQGNTE. The full-length CDR3 reads as CASSDGRQGNTEAFF. The V and J genes are TRBV6-1 and TRBJ1-1, with 7 nucleotides matching TRBD1. The CDR3 goes on 3 residues after the read ends, and that part is filled in from the germline J gene. The CDR3 consists of 15 residues. CDR1 is MNHNS, CDR2 SASEGT, per germline. The V gene end was trimmed by 3 bases and the J gene end by 1 base; junction bases not matched to a gene: 5.

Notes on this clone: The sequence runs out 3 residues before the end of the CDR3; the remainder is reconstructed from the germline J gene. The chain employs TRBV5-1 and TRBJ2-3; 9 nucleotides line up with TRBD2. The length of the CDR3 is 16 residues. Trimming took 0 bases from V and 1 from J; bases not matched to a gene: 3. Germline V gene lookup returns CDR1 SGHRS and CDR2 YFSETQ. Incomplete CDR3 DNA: TGCGCCAGCAGCTTGGAGGTAGCGGGAGGCACAGATACG. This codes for CASSLEVAGGTDT. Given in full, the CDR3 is CASSLEVAGGTDTQYF.

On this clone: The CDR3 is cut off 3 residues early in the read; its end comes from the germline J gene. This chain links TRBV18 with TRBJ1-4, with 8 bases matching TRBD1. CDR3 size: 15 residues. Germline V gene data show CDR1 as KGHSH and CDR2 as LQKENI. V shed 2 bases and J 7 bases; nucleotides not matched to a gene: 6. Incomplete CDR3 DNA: TGTGCCAGCTCACCAGGACAGGGAGCGCGTGAAAAA. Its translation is CASSPGQGAREK. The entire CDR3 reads CASSPGQGAREKLFF.

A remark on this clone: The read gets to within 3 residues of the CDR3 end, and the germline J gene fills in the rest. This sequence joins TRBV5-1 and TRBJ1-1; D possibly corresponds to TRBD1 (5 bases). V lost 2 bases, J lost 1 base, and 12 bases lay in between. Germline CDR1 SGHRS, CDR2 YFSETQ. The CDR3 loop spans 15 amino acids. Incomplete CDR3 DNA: TGCGCCAGCAGCTTAGGGCAGGGTGGGAACACTGAA. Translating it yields CASSLGQGGNTE. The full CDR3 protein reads CASSLGQGGNTEAFF.

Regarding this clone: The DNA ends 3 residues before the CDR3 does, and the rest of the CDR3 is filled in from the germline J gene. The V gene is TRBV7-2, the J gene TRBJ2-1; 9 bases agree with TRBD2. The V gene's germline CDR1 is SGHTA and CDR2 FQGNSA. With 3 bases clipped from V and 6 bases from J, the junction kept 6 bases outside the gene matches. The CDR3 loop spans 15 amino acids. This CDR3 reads CASSLGRLAVNEQFF. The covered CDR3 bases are TGTGCCAGCAGCTTGGGGCGACTAGCGGTCAATGAG.

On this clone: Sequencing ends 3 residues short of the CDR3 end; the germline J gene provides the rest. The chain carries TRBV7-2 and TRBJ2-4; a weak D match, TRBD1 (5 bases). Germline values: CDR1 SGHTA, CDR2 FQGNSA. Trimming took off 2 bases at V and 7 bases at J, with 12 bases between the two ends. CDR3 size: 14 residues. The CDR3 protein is CASSLPSKGNIQYF. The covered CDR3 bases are TGTGCCAGCAGCTTACCTTCAAAGGGGAACATT.

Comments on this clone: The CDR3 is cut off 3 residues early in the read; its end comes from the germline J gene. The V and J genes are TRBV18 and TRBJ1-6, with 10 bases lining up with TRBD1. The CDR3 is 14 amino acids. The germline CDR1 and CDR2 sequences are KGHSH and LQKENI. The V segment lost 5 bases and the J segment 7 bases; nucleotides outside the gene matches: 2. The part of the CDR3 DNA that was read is TGTGCCAGCTCATCGGACAGGGGGAATTCACCC. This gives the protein CASSSDRGNSP. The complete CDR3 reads CASSSDRGNSPLHF.

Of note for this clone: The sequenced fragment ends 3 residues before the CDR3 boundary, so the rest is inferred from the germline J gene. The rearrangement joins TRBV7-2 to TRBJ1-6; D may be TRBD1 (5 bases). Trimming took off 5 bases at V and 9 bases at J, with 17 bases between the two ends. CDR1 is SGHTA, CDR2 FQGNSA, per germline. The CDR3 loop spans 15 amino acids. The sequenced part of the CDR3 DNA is TGTGCCAGCAGCGCCGAGCAGGGAATGGGTTCACCC. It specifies CASSAEQGMGSP. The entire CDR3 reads CASSAEQGMGSPLHF.

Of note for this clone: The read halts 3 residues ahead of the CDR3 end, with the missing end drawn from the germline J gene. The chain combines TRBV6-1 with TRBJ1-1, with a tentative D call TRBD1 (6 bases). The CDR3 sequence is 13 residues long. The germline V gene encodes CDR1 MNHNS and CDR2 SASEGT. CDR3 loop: CASSEYRAEGAFF. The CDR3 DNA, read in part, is TGTGCCAGCAGTGAATACAGGGCCGAGGGG.

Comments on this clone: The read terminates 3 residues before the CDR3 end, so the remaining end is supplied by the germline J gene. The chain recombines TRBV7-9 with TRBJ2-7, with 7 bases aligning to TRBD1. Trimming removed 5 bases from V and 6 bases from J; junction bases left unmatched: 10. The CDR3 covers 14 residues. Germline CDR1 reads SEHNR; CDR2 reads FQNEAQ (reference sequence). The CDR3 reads CASSATGFVGEQYF. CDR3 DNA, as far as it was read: TGTGCCAGCAGCGCGACAGGGTTTGTGGGCGAG.

CDR3 bases read: TGTGCCAGCAGTGCCAGCGGGAGCTCCTACAATGAG. Residues: CASSASGSSYNE. The CDR3 in full is CASSASGSSYNEQFF. This chain connects TRBV6-2 or TRBV6-3 to TRBJ2-1; TRBD2 agrees at 8 bases. Read sequence stops 3 residues before the CDR3 end, and the germline J gene provides the missing end. Germline values: CDR1 MNHEY, CDR2 SVGEGT. J gave up 0 bases and V 5 bases, and 3 bases lay outside the gene matches. The CDR3 loop spans 15 amino acids.

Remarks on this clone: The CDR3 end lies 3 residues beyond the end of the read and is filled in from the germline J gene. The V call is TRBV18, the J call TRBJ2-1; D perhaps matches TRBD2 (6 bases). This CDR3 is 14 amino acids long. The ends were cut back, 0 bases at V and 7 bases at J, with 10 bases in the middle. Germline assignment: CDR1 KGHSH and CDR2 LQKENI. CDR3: CASSPPSGFNEQFF. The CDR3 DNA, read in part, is TGTGCCAGCTCACCACCGAGCGGGTTTAATGAG.

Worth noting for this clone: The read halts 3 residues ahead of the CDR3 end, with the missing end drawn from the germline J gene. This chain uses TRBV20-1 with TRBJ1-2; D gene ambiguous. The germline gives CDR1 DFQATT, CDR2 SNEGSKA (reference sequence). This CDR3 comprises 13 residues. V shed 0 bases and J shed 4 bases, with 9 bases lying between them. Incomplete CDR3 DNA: TGCAGTGCTAGAGAACTTGGTGGCTATGGC. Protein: CSARELGGYG. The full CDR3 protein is CSARELGGYGYTF.

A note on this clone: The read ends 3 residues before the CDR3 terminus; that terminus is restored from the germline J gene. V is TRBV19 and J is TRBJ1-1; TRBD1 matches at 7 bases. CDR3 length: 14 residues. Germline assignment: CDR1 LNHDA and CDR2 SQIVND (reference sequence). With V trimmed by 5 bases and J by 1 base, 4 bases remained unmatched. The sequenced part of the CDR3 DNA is TGTGCCAGTAGTGGACAGGTGCCGAACACTGAA. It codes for CASSGQVPNTE. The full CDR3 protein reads CASSGQVPNTEAFF.

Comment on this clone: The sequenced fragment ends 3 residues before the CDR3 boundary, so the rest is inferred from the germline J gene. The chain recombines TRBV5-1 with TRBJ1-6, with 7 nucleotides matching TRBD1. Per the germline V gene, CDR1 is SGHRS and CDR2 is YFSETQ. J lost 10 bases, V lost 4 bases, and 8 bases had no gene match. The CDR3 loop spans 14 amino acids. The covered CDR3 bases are TGCGCCAGCAGCCGTGACAGGGCTGAGTCACCC. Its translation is CASSRDRAESP. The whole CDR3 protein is CASSRDRAESPLHF.

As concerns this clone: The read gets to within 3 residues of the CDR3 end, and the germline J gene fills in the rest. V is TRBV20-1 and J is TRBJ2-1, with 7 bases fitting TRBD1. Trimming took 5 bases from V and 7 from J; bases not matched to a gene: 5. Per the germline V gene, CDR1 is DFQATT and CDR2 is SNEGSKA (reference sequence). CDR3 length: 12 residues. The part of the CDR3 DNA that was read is TGCAGTGCTCGACAGGGTGGGAATGAG. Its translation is CSARQGGNE. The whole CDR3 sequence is CSARQGGNEQFF.

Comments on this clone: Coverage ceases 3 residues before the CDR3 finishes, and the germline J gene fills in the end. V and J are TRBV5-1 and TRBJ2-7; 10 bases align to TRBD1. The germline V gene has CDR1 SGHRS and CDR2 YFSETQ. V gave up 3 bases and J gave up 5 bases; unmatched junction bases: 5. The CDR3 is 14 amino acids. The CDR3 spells CASSSGQGNNEQYF. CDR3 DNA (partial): TGCGCCAGCAGCTCGGGACAGGGGAATAACGAG.

CDR3 DNA (partial): TGTGCCAGCAGCTTATTCAGCGGGAACACCGGGGAG. It is translated as CASSLFSGNTGE. The whole CDR3 sequence is CASSLFSGNTGELFF. The gene calls are TRBV7-2 and TRBJ2-2; perhaps TRBD2 as D (5 bases). The read ends 3 residues early relative to the CDR3; the germline J gene fills the gap. Germline CDR1 and CDR2: SGHTA and FQGNSA. Trimming cost V 2 bases and J 1 base, with 8 bases left between them. The CDR3 runs 15 residues. The full variable domain, with the rest looked up from reference TRBV7-2 and TRBJ2-2, is GAGVSQSPSNKVTEKGKDVELRCDPISGHTALYWYRQSLGQGLEFLIYFQGNSAPDKSGLPSDRFSAERTGGSVSTLTIQRTQQEDSAVYLCASSLFSGNTGELFFGEGSRLTVL.

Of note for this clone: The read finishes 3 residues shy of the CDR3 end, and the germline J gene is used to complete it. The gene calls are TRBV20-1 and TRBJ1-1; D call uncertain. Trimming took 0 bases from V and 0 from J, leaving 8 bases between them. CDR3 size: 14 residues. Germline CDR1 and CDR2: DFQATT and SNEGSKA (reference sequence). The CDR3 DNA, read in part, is TGCAGTGCTAGAGATCCGCACATGAACACTGAA. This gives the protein CSARDPHMNTE. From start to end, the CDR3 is CSARDPHMNTEAFF.